The rows below give T cell receptor beta chains drawn from one sample of a study of blood T cell repertoires in COVID-19. The protocol was immunoSEQ multiplex PCR, while the TCRdb copy is restricted to in-frame clones and leaves out a portion. The sample consists of approximately 200,000 clones, 85% to 90% of them appearing once. The sample taken for sequencing was peripheral blood. These receptor sequences come from a person aged 65-85 years with COVID-19, enrolled during active disease. Both conserved end residues are part of each CDR3. D genes are given only for firm matches. Expanded clones get a size class; other rows say once, few or many, or leave the size out.

j_gene,abundance,v_gene,d_gene,CDR3nt,CDR3aa
TRBJ1-1,-,TRBV3-1/TRBV3-2,-,TGTGCCAGCAGCCAAGATCGGGCAGGGTTGGGCACTGAAGCTTTCTTT,CASSQDRAGLGTEAFF
TRBJ2-4,-,TRBV27,TRBD1,TGTGCCAGCAGTTTAATGGGACAGGGTAAAAACATTCAGTACTTC,CASSLMGQGKNIQYF
TRBJ2-7,-,TRBV30,-,TGTGCCTGGGCGGGACACCATTACGAGCAGTACTTC,CAWAGHHYEQYF
TRBJ2-2,few,TRBV2,TRBD2,TGTGCCAGGGGGGGACTAGCGAACACCGGGGAGCTGTTTTTT,CARGGLANTGELFF
TRBJ2-1,-,TRBV5-4,TRBD2,TGTGCCAGCAGCCCGGTGGGGAGGGCCAACAATGAGCAGTTCTTC,CASSPVGRANNEQFF
TRBJ1-2,-,TRBV5-5,-,TGTGCCAGCAGCTTGGGGGGGCTGAACTATGGCTACACCTTC,CASSLGGLNYGYTF
TRBJ2-2,-,TRBV21-1,-,TGTGCCAGCAGCATTCAAACGACAGGGTACACCGGGGAGCTGTTTTTT,CASSIQTTGYTGELFF
TRBJ1-2,-,TRBV5-6,TRBD1,TGTGCCAGCAGCTTGCTCACGGACAGGGGGCGCGGCTATGGCTACACCTTC,CASSLLTDRGRGYGYTF
TRBJ1-2,-,TRBV28,TRBD1,TGTGCCAGCAGGACAGGGGGCATGGACGGCTACACCTTC,CASRTGGMDGYTF
TRBJ2-7,few,TRBV28,-,TGTGCCAGCAGGCTACAGGGAAACGAGCAGTACTTC,CASRLQGNEQYF
TRBJ1-5,few,TRBV5-6,TRBD1,TGTGCCAGCAATAAACAGGGGCAACTGAGCAATCAGCCCCAGCATTTT,CASNKQGQLSNQPQHF
TRBJ1-6,-,TRBV6-2/TRBV6-3,TRBD1,TGTGCCAGCAGTCAGACCGGCGCGAACAGGGGGCAGAAATCACCCCTCCACTTT,CASSQTGANRGQKSPLHF
TRBJ2-3,-,TRBV19,TRBD1,TGTGCCAGTAGTATCCGGACAGGATCAATCTCAGATACGCAGTATTTT,CASSIRTGSISDTQYF
TRBJ2-3,-,TRBV20-1,-,TGCAGTGCTAGTTATGATACGCAGTATTTT,CSASYDTQYF
TRBJ1-4,few,TRBV28,-,TGTGCCAGCAGCCGGCAGGGGTTTAGTAATGAAAAACTGTTTTTT,CASSRQGFSNEKLFF
TRBJ1-4,-,TRBV15,-,TGTGCCACCAGCAGCGGGAGGTTGGGTGAAAAACTGTTTTTT,CATSSGRLGEKLFF
TRBJ1-3,-,TRBV29-1,TRBD1,TGCAGCGGGAGAACAGGGGGCAGTGGAAACACCATATATTTT,CSGRTGGSGNTIYF
TRBJ2-1,-,TRBV5-1,TRBD2,TGCGCCAGCAAACCTATAGCGGGGGCAAACAATGAGCAGTTCTTC,CASKPIAGANNEQFF
TRBJ2-3,few,TRBV28,-,TGTGCCAGCAGTTTAGCCGGTCCAGATACGCAGTATTTT,CASSLAGPDTQYF
TRBJ1-5,-,TRBV19,-,TGTGCCAGTAACTACAGGGAGGGTCAGCCCCAGCATTTT,CASNYREGQPQHF
TRBJ2-1,-,TRBV7-3,TRBD2,TGTGCCAGCAGCCCAACTAGCGCGGGCAACCGCGGGGAGCAGTTCTTC,CASSPTSAGNRGEQFF
TRBJ2-2,once,TRBV9,TRBD2,TGTGCCAGCAGCGTTGGGACTACGAACACCGGGGAGCTGTTTTTT,CASSVGTTNTGELFF
TRBJ2-2,-,TRBV5-1,TRBD2,TGCGCCAGCAGCAGGACTAGCGGGGGCACCGGGGAGCTGTTTTTT,CASSRTSGGTGELFF
TRBJ2-4,-,TRBV7-2,TRBD1,TGTGCCAGCAGCGCCGGGACAGGGGGCGTCGTTCAGTACTTC,CASSAGTGGVVQYF
TRBJ1-3,-,TRBV7-2,TRBD1,TGTGCCAGCAGCGCTCTCACCAGGGGGCCCTCTGGAAACACCATATATTTT,CASSALTRGPSGNTIYF
TRBJ2-7,-,TRBV14,-,TGTGCCAGCAGCCAAGATATAGGCGGTGCCTACGAGCAGTACTTC,CASSQDIGGAYEQYF
TRBJ2-5,-,TRBV7-9,TRBD2,TGTGCCAGCAGCCAGGGGACTAGCGGATTCCAAGAGACCCAGTACTTC,CASSQGTSGFQETQYF
TRBJ2-7,-,TRBV3-1/TRBV3-2,TRBD2,TGTGCCAGCAGCCAAGATCCGGGAGGGAGTTCCTTCTACGAGCAGTACTTC,CASSQDPGGSSFYEQYF
TRBJ2-1,-,TRBV19,-,TGTGCCAGTAGTATAGATCTGCGGCAGGGAAATGAGCAGTTCTTC,CASSIDLRQGNEQFF
TRBJ1-5,-,TRBV27,-,TGTGCCAGCAGTTCGCTCAGGGAAGGACAGCCCCAGCATTTT,CASSSLREGQPQHF
TRBJ1-1,-,TRBV19,-,TGTGCCAGTAATCGGGGTAGTGGGATACGGGACACTGAAGCTTTCTTT,CASNRGSGIRDTEAFF
TRBJ2-3,few,TRBV7-2,-,TGTGCCAGCAGCTTAGGTCTAGCGTTAAGCACAGATACGCAGTATTTT,CASSLGLALSTDTQYF
TRBJ1-6,-,TRBV18,TRBD1,TGTGCCAGCTCACCTTCACGGGGACAGAGTAATTCACCCCTCCACTTT,CASSPSRGQSNSPLHF
TRBJ2-1,-,TRBV27,TRBD2,TGTGCCAGCACTTCGCGGGAGGCCCGTACATACAATGAGCAGTTCTTC,CASTSREARTYNEQFF
TRBJ2-3,-,TRBV3-1/TRBV3-2,-,TGTGCCAGCAGCCAAGATGAGGCGCCGCAGTATTTT,CASSQDEAPQYF
TRBJ1-5,-,TRBV28,TRBD1,TGTGCCAGCAGGAAACCGGGACAGGCTAGCAATCAGCCCCAGCATTTT,CASRKPGQASNQPQHF
TRBJ1-2,-,TRBV28,-,TGTGCCAGCAGCCCCCCCCAAAGCGGCTACACCTTC,CASSPPQSGYTF
TRBJ2-1,-,TRBV4-3,-,TGCGCCAGCAGCCAATATCGAGGGGAGCAGTTCTTC,CASSQYRGEQFF
TRBJ1-1,-,TRBV15,TRBD1,TGTGCCACCAGCAGAGATATACAGGGGGACACTGAAGCTTTCTTT,CATSRDIQGDTEAFF
TRBJ2-1,-,TRBV5-1,-,TGCGCCAGCAGCGGAGTGGACGTCGGGGAAAACAATGAGCAGTTCTTC,CASSGVDVGENNEQFF
TRBJ2-7,-,TRBV12-3/TRBV12-4,TRBD1,TGTGCCAGCAGCTCCAGAAGACAGGGTCTGTACTTC,CASSSRRQGLYF
TRBJ1-2,-,TRBV6-5,-,TGTGCCAGCACCCCGACAGGCTGGGGCTACACCTTC,CASTPTGWGYTF
TRBJ1-5,-,TRBV5-1,TRBD1,TGCGCCAGCAGCCAAACAGGGGGCAATCAGCCCCAGCATTTT,CASSQTGGNQPQHF
TRBJ2-3,-,TRBV19,-,TGTGCCAGTAGTATTATTAACACAGATACGCAGTATTTT,CASSIINTDTQYF
TRBJ1-3,-,TRBV7-2,-,TGTGCCAGCAGCCTTGGGGGCAGGGTACGGGGAAACACCATATATTTT,CASSLGGRVRGNTIYF